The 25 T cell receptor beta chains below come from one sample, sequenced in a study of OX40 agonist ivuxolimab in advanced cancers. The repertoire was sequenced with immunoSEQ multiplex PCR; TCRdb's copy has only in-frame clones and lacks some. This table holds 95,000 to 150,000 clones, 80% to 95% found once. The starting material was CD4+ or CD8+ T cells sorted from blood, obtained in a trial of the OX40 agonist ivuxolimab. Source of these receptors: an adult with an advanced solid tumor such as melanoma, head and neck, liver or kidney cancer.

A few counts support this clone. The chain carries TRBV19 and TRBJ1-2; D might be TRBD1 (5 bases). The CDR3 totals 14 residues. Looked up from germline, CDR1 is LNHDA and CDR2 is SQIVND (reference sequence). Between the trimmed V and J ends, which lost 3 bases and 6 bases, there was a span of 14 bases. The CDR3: CASSIPGRLDGYTF. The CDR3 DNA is TGTGCCAGTAGTATCCCAGGGAGGTTGGATGGCTACACCTTC.

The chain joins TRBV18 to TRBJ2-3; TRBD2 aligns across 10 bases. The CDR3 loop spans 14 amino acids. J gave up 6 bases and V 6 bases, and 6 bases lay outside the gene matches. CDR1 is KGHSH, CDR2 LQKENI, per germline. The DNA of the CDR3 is TGTGCCAGCTCGGGACTAGCGTCTCAGGATACGCAGTATTTT. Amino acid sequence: CASSGLASQDTQYF.

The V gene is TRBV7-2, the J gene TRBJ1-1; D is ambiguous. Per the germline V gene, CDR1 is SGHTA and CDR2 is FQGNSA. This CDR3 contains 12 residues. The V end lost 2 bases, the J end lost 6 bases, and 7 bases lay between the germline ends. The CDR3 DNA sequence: TGTGCCAGCAGCTTATATTCCCCTGAAGCTTTCTTT. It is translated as CASSLYSPEAFF. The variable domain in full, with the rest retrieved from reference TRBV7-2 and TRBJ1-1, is GAGVSQSPSNKVTEKGKDVELRCDPISGHTALYWYRQSLGQGLEFLIYFQGNSAPDKSGLPSDRFSAERTGGSVSTLTIQRTQQEDSAVYLCASSLYSPEAFFGQGTRLTVV.

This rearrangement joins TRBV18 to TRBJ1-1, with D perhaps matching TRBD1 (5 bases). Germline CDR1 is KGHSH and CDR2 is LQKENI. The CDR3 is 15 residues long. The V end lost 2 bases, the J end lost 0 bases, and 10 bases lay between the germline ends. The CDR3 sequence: CASSPSPGLNTEAFF. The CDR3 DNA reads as TGTGCCAGCTCACCATCTCCGGGACTGAACACTGAAGCTTTCTTT. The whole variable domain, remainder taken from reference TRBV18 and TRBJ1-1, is NAGVMQNPRHLVRRRGQEARLRCSPMKGHSHVYWYRQLPEEGLKFMVYLQKENIIDESGMPKERFSAEFPKEGPSILRIQQVVRGDSAAYFCASSPSPGLNTEAFFGQGTRLTVV.

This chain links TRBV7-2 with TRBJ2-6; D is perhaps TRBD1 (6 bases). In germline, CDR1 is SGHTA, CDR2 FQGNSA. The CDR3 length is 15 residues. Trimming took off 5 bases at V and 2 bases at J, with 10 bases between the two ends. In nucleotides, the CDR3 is TGTGCCAGCAGCGATACAGGGACTGGGGCCAACGTCCTGACTTTC. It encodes CASSDTGTGANVLTF.

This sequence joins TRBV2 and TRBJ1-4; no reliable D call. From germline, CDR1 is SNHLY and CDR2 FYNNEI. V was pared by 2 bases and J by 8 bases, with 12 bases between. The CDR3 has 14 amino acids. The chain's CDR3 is CASSERGFGEKLFF. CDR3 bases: TGTGCCAGCAGTGAAAGAGGGTTTGGGGAAAAACTGTTTTTT.

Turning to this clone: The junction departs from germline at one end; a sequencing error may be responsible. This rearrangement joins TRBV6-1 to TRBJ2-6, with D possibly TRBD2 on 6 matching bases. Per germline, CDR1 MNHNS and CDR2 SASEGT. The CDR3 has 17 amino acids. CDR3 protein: CASSEGLGGSGANVLTF. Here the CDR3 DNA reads TGTGCCAGCAGCGAAGGGTTGGGAGGCTCTGGGGCCAACGTCCTGACTTTC.

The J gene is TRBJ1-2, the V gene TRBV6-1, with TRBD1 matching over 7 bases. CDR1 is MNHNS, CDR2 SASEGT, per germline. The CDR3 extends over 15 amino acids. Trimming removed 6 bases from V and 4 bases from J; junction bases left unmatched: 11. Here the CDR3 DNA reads TGTGCCAGCAGGAGCCCGGGACAGACCATCTATGGCTACACCTTC. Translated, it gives CASRSPGQTIYGYTF.

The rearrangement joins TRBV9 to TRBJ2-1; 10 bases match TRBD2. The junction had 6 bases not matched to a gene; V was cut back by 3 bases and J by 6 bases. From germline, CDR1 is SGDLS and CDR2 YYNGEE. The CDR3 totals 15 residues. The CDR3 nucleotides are TGTGCCAGCAGCGAGCGGGGGGGCCCCCCCAATGAGCAGTTCTTC. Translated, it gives CASSERGGPPNEQFF.

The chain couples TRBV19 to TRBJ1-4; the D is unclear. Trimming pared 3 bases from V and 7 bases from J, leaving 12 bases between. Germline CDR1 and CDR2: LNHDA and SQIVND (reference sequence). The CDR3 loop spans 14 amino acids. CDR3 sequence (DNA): TGTGCCAGTAGTATGAGTCGAGGTTCTGAAAAACTGTTTTTT. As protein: CASSMSRGSEKLFF.

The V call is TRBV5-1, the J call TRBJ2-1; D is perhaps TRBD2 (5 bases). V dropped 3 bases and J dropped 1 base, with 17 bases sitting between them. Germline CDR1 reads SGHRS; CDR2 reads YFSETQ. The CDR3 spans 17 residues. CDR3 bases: TGCGCCAGCAGCTCACTCGAGGGAGTCCCGTCCTACAATGAGCAGTTCTTC. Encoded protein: CASSSLEGVPSYNEQFF.

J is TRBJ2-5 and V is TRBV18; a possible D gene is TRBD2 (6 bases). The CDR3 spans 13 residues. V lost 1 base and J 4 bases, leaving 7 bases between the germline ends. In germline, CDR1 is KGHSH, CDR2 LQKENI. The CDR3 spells CASSPQGGETQYF. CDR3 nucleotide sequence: TGTGCCAGCTCACCACAGGGAGGAGAGACCCAGTACTTC.

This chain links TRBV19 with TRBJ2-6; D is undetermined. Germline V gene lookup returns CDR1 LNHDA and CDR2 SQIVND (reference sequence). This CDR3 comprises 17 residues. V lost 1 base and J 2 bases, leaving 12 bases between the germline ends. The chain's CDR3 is CASSIGAGLAGANVLTF. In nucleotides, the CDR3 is TGTGCCAGTAGTATAGGCGCTGGGCTCGCTGGGGCCAACGTCCTGACTTTC.

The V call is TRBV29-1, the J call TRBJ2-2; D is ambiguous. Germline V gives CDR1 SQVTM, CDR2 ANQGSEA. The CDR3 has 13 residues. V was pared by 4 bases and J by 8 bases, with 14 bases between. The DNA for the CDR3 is TGCAGCGTTGTGCGAGCCGCAGGTGGGGAGCTGTTTTTT. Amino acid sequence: CSVVRAAGGELFF.

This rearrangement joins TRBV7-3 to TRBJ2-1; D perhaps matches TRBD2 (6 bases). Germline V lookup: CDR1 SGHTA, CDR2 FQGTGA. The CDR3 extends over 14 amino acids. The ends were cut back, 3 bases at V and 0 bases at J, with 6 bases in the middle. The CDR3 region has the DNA TGTGCCAGCAGCTTGACTAGCTCCTACAATGAGCAGTTCTTC. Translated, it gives CASSLTSSYNEQFF.

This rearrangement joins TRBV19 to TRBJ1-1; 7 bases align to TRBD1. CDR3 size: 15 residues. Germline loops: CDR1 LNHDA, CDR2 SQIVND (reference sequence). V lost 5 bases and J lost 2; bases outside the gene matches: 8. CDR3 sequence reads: CASSRQGGPNTEAFF. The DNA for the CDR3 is TGTGCCAGTAGTCGACAGGGCGGACCAAACACTGAAGCTTTCTTT.

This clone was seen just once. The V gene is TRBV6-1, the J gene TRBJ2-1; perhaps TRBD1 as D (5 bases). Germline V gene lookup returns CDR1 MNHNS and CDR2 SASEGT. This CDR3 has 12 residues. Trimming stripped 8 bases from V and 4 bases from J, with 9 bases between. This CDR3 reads CASVQGYNEQFF. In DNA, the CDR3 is TGTGCCAGCGTTCAGGGTTACAATGAGCAGTTCTTC.

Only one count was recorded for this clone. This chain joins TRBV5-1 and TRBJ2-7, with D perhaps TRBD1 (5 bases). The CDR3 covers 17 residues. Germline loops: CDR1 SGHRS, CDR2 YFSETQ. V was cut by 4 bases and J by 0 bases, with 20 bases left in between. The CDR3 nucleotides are TGCGCCAGCAGCCCTATCGGACAACTAAGGAGCTCCTACGAGCAGTACTTC. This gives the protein CASSPIGQLRSSYEQYF.

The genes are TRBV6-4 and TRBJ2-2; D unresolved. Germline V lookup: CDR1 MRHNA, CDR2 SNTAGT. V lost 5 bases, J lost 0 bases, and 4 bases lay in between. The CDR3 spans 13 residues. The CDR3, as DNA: TGTGCCAGCAGTTTGACGAACACCGGGGAGCTGTTTTTT. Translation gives CASSLTNTGELFF.

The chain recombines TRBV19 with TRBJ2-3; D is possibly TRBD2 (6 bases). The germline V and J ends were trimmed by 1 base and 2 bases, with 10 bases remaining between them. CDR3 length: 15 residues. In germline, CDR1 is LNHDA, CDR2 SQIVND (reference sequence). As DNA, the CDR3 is TGTGCCAGTAGTATAGGGGGACTGATCACAGATACGCAGTATTTT. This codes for CASSIGGLITDTQYF. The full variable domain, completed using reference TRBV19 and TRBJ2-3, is DGGITQSPKYLFRKEGQNVTLSCEQNLNHDAMYWYRQDPGQGLRLIYYSQIVNDFQKGDIAEGYSVSREKKESFPLTVTSAQKNPTAFYLCASSIGGLITDTQYFGPGTRLTVL.

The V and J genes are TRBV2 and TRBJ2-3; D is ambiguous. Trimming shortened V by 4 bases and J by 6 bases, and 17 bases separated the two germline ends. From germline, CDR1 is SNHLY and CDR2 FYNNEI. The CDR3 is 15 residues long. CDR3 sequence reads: CASSARLARADTQYF. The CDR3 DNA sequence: TGTGCCAGCAGTGCGAGACTGGCCCGGGCGGATACGCAGTATTTT.

Written as DNA, the CDR3 is TGTGCCAGCAGCGACGGGATTGGCGAGCAGTACTTC. It is translated as CASSDGIGEQYF. This rearrangement joins TRBV11-3 to TRBJ2-7; maybe TRBD2 (5 bases). From germline, CDR1 is SGHNT and CDR2 YENEEA. V lost 5 bases to trimming and J lost 6 bases, with 11 bases between them. CDR3 length equals 12 residues.

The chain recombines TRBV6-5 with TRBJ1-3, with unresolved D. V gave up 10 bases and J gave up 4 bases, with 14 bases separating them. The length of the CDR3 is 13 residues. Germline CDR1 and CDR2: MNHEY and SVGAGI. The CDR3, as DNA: TGTGCCACCCGGGTGGAAAGCGGAAACACCATATATTTT. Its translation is CATRVESGNTIYF.

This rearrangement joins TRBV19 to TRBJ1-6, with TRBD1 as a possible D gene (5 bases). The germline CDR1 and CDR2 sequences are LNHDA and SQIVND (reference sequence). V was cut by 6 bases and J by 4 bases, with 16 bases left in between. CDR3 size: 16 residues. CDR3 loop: CASSPRLGTYNSPLHF. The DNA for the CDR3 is TGTGCCAGTAGCCCCCGGTTGGGGACTTATAATTCACCCCTCCACTTT.

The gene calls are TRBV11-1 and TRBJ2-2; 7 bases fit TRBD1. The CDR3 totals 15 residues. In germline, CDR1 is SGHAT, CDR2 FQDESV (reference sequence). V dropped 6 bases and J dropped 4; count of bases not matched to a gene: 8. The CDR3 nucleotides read TGTGCCAGCAGACAAACAGGGGTGGGCACCGGGGAGCTGTTTTTT. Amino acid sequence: CASRQTGVGTGELFF. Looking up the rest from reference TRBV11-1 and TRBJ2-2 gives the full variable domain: EAEVAQSPRYKITEKSQAVAFWCDPISGHATLYWYRQILGQGPELLVQFQDESVVDDSQLPKDRFSAERLKGVDSTLKIQPAELGDSAMYLCASRQTGVGTGELFFGEGSRLTVL.